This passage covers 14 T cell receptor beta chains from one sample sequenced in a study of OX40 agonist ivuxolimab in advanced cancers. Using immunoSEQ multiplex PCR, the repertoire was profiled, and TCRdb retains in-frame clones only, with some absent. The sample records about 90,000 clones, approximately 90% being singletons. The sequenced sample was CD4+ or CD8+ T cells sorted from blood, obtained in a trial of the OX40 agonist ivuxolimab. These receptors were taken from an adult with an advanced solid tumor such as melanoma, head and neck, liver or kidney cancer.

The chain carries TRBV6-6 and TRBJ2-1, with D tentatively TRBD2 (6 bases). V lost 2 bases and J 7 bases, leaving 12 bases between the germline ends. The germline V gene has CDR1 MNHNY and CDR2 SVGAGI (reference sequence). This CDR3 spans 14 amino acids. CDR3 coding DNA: TGTGCCAGCAGTTACGGAGGGCCCTCGAATGAGCAGTTCTTC. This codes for CASSYGGPSNEQFF.

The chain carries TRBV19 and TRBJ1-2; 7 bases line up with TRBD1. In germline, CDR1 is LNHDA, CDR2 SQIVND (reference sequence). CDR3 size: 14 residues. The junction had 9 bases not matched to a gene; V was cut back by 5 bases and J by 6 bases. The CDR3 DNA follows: TGTGCCAGTAGTCCCCGACAGGGCCGCAATGGCTACACCTTC. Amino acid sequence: CASSPRQGRNGYTF.

CDR3 DNA: TGTGCCAGCACCTGGGGTGAAAAACTGTTTTTT. Translated, it gives CASTWGEKLFF. The V and J genes are TRBV28 and TRBJ1-4; D is uncertain. Trimming cost V 7 bases and J 7 bases, with 7 bases left between them. This CDR3 is 11 amino acids long. Germline lookup yields CDR1 MDHEN and CDR2 SYDVKM. Full variable domain (outside the CDR3, taken from reference TRBV28 and TRBJ1-4): DVKVTQSSRYLVKRTGEKVFLECVQDMDHENMFWYRQDPGLGLRLIYFSYDVKMKEKGDIPEGYSVSREKKERFSLILESASTNQTSMYLCASTWGEKLFFGSGTQLSVL.

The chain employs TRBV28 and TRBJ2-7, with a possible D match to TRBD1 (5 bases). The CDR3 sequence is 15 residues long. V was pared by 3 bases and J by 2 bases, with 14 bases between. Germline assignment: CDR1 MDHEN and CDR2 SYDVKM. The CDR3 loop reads CASSFRAYLTYEQYF. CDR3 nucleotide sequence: TGTGCCAGCAGTTTCAGGGCATACCTGACCTACGAGCAGTACTTC.

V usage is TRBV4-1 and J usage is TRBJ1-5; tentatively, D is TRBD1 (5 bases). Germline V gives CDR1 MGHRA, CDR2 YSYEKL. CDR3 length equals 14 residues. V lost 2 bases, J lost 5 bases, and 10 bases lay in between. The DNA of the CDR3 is TGCGCCAGCAGCCAATACAGGATCGATCAGCCCCAGCATTTT. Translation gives CASSQYRIDQPQHF.

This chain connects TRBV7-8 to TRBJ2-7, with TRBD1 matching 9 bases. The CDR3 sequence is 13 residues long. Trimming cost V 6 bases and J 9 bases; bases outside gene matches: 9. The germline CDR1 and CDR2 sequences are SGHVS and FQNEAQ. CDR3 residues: CASRAETGGLQYF. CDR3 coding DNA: TGTGCCAGCAGAGCCGAGACAGGGGGTTTGCAGTACTTC.

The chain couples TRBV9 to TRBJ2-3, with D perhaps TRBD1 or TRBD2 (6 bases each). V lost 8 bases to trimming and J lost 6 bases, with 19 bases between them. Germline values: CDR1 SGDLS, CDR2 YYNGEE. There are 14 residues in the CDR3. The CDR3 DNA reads TGTGCCAGTAGGACTGGGGGGCATGGGGATACGCAGTATTTT. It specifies CASRTGGHGDTQYF.

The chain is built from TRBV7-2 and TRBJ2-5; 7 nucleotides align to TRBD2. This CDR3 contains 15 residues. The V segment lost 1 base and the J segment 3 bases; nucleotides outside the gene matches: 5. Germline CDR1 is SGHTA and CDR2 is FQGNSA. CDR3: CASSLGGTIKETQYF. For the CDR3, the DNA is TGTGCCAGCAGCTTAGGAGGGACTATAAAAGAGACCCAGTACTTC. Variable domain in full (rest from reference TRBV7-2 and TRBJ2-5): GAGVSQSPSNKVTEKGKDVELRCDPISGHTALYWYRQSLGQGLEFLIYFQGNSAPDKSGLPSDRFSAERTGGSVSTLTIQRTQQEDSAVYLCASSLGGTIKETQYFGPGTRLLVL.

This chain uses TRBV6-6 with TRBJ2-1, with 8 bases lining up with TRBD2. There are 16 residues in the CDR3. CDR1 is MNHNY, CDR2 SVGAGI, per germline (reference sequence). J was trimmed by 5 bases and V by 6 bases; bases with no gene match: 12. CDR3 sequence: CASRDHTSGNNNEQFF. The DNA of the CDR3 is TGTGCCAGCAGGGACCATACTAGCGGAAATAACAATGAGCAGTTCTTC.

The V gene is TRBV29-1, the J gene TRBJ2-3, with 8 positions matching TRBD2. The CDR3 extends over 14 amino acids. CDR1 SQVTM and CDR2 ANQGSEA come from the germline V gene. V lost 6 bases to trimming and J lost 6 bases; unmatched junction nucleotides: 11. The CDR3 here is CSVRLALYADTQYF. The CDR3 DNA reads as TGCAGCGTCAGACTAGCGCTATACGCCGATACGCAGTATTTT.

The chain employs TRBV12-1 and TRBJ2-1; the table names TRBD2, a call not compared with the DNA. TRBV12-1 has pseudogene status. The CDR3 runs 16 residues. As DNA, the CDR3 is TGTGCCAGCAGCTTGGACCACGGGAGATTCGACAATGAGCAGTTCTTC. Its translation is CASSLDHGRFDNEQFF.

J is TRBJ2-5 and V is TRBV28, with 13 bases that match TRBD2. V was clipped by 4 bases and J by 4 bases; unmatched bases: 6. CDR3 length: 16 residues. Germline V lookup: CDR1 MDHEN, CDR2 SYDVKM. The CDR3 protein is CASSSLLAGGIETQYF. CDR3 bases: TGTGCCAGCAGTTCCTTACTAGCGGGAGGGATAGAGACCCAGTACTTC.

The CDR3 sequence: CASSALQGALGEQYF. In nucleotides, the CDR3 is TGTGCCAGCTCCGCTCTACAGGGGGCTTTAGGCGAGCAGTACTTC. The chain uses TRBV18 and TRBJ2-7, with 9 bases that match TRBD1. With 6 bases clipped from V and 6 bases from J, the junction kept 12 bases outside the gene matches. This CDR3 is 15 amino acids long. Germline V lookup: CDR1 KGHSH, CDR2 LQKENI.

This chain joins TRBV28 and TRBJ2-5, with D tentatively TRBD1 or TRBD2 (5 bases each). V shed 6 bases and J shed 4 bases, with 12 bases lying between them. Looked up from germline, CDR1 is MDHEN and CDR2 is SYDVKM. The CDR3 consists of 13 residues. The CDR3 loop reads CASRPTGTETQYF. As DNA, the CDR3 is TGTGCCAGCAGACCCACCGGGACAGAGACCCAGTACTTC. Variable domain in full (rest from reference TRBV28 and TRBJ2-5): DVKVTQSSRYLVKRTGEKVFLECVQDMDHENMFWYRQDPGLGLRLIYFSYDVKMKEKGDIPEGYSVSREKKERFSLILESASTNQTSMYLCASRPTGTETQYFGPGTRLLVL.